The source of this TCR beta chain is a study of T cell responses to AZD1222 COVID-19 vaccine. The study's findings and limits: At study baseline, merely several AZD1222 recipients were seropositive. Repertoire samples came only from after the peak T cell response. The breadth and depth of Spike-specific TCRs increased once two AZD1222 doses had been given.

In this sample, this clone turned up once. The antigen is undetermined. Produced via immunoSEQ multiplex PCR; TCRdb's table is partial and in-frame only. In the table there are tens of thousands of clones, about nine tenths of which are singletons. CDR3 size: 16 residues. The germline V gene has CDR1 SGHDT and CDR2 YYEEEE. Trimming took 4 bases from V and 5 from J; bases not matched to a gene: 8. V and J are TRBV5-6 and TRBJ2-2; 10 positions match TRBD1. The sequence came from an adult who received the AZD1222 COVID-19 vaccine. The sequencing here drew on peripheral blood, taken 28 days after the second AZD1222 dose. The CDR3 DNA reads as TGTGCCAGCAGCCCGTTGACAGGGGGCAGGACCGGGGAGCTGTTTTTT. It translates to CASSPLTGGRTGELFF.